The rows below give T cell receptor beta chains drawn from one sample of a study of cytomegalovirus exposure and HLA in healthy donors. Using immunoSEQ multiplex PCR, the repertoire was profiled, and TCRdb retains in-frame clones only, with some absent. Of 180,000 or so clones in the sample, about 59% were seen once. Sequencing used PBMCs. These TCRs come from a man in his forties or fifties in good health and CMV-seronegative. CDR3s include the opening cysteine and the closing phenylalanine or tryptophan. The order of the fields is V gene, J gene, D gene, clone size, CDR3 protein, CDR3 DNA. A D gene is named only where the DNA matches it firmly. Where a row states a size, it is once, few, many or the class of an expanded clone; other rows omit it.

TRBV4-1,TRBJ1-4,NA,NA,CASSHPGHTEKLFF,TGCGCCAGCAGCCACCCGGGACACACAGAAAAACTGTTTTTT
TRBV5-1,TRBJ2-1,TRBD1,NA,CASSSDRGDRDEQFF,TGCGCCAGCAGCTCGGACAGGGGGGATAGGGATGAGCAGTTCTTC
TRBV27,TRBJ2-7,TRBD1,NA,CASSLYRGSYEQYF,TGTGCCAGCAGTTTATACAGGGGGAGCTACGAGCAGTACTTC
TRBV2,TRBJ2-7,TRBD1,few,CASRTGTGVSYEQYF,TGTGCCAGCAGGACGGGGACAGGGGTCTCCTACGAGCAGTACTTC
TRBV19,TRBJ2-7,NA,NA,CASSGQGSYEQYF,TGTGCCAGTAGTGGCCAGGGCTCCTACGAGCAGTACTTC
TRBV14,TRBJ2-2,TRBD1,few,CASSLPRGRVTGELFF,TGTGCCAGCAGCCTCCCTAGGGGGCGGGTCACCGGGGAGCTGTTTTTT
TRBV5-1,TRBJ1-5,NA,NA,CASSLEGGNQPQHF,TGCGCCAGCAGCCTGGAAGGGGGTAATCAGCCCCAGCATTTT
TRBV29-1,TRBJ2-2,NA,NA,CSVEVEDNTGELFF,TGCAGCGTTGAAGTTGAGGATAACACCGGGGAGCTGTTTTTT
TRBV5-1,TRBJ2-2,TRBD1,few,CASSRRGQGNTGELFF,TGCGCCAGCAGCCGGAGGGGACAGGGGAACACCGGGGAGCTGTTTTTT
TRBV5-1,TRBJ1-1,NA,NA,CASSLERETEAFF,TGCGCCAGCAGCTTGGAGAGGGAGACTGAAGCTTTCTTT
TRBV25-1,TRBJ2-5,TRBD2,few,CASSDRYRLAGVETQYF,TGTGCCAGCAGTGATAGGTATCGCCTAGCGGGCGTAGAGACCCAGTACTTC
TRBV5-1,TRBJ2-5,NA,NA,CASSFSPSQETQYF,TGCGCCAGCAGCTTCTCGCCCAGCCAAGAGACCCAGTACTTC